This T cell receptor beta chain was sequenced for a study of blood T cell repertoires in COVID-19. Study-level information: The samples span acute and convalescent COVID-19 from the United States, Italy and Spain. PBMCs, B-cell-depleted T cells, or T cells provided the cDNA or gDNA that made up the material.

Methods used by the authors: Reference gene primer amplification in the assay estimated nucleated cell counts. Assay: immunoSEQ multiplex PCR; the TCRdb copy retains only in-frame clones and omits some. V, J and clone size reflect that table, while D and trimming were determined from the DNA. Found here are about 76,000 clones, approximately 86% of them singletons; the top ten hold roughly a sixth. Germline V CDR1 and CDR2: ENHRY, SYGVKD. V lost 2 bases to trimming and J lost 6 bases, with 11 bases between them. The CDR3 sequence is 13 residues long. This receptor was taken from a human donor in a cohort sampled during active COVID-19. Source material: peripheral blood. The rearrangement uses TRBV10-3 and TRBJ2-7; maybe TRBD2 (5 bases). This CDR3 reads CAISEVGAVEQYF. Written as DNA, the CDR3 is TGTGCCATCAGTGAGGTGGGAGCGGTCGAGCAGTACTTC.